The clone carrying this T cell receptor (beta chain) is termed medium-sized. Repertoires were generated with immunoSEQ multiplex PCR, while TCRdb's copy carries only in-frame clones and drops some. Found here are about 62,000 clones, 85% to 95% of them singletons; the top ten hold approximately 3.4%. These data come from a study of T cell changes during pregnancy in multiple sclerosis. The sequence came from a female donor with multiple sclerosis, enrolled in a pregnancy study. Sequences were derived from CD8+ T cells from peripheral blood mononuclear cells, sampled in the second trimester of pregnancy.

This chain's CDR3 is CAISESDSSYEQYF. The CDR3 DNA reads as TGTGCCATCAGTGAGTCCGACAGCTCCTACGAGCAGTACTTC. This sequence joins TRBV10-3 and TRBJ2-7; D perhaps matches TRBD1 (5 bases). Trimming removed 0 bases from V and 0 bases from J, with 6 bases in between. Germline V gives CDR1 ENHRY, CDR2 SYGVKD. There are 14 residues in the CDR3.